Following are 27 T cell receptor beta chains from one sample sequenced in a study of identical twins. Each CDR3 protein is one row after TCRdb ran MiXCR on the 5' RACE reads. The sample consists of approximately 630,000 distinct CDR3 sequences, about 7.6% of them appearing once. In addition, the sample was reused for a study of yellow fever vaccine responses in identical twins.

Sequencing was done on a sample of PBMCs. The receptors were sampled from a young woman in good health.

The V and J genes are TRBV5-1 and TRBJ2-1; TRBD2 is a possible D gene (5 bases). CDR1 and CDR2 from the germline V gene are SGHRS and YFSETQ. CDR3 length: 14 residues. The ends were cut back, 0 bases at V and 7 bases at J, with 11 bases in the middle. The CDR3: CASSLAGSENEQFF. The CDR3, as DNA: TGCGCCAGCAGCTTGGCGGGGAGCGAAAATGAGCAGTTCTTC.

J is TRBJ2-7 and V is TRBV15; TRBD2 is a possible D gene (6 bases). The CDR3 totals 15 residues. From germline, CDR1 is LNHNV and CDR2 YYDKDF (reference sequence). Trimming took off 0 bases at V and 2 bases at J, with 11 bases between the two ends. In DNA, the CDR3 is TGTGCCACCAGCAGAGATTTGGGGGGTGCCTACGAGCAGTACGTC. It specifies CATSRDLGGAYEQYV.

Ten or more counts support this clonotype. The chain employs TRBV6-6 and TRBJ1-1; the match to TRBD1 covers 8 bases. Per germline, CDR1 MNHNY and CDR2 SVGAGI (reference sequence). The ends lost 7 bases at V and 7 bases at J; junction bases unmatched: 8. This CDR3 is built from 13 residues. The CDR3 DNA sequence: TGTGCCAGCAACCGACAGGGGTCCGGTGAAGCTTTCTTT. Its translation is CASNRQGSGEAFF.

This clonotype was seen a few times. The V and J genes are TRBV3-1 and TRBJ2-7, with 12 nucleotides matching TRBD1. V was pared by 1 base and J by 3 bases, with 7 bases of the junction left unmatched. Germline CDR1 and CDR2: LGHDT and YNNKEL (reference sequence). This CDR3 region has 17 residues. The CDR3 spells CASSQVTGTGGFYEQYF. DNA for the CDR3: TGTGCCAGCAGCCAAGTTACCGGGACAGGGGGCTTCTACGAGCAGTACTTC.

This clonotype was observed many times. V gene TRBV4-1 combines with J gene TRBJ2-5; 11 bases fit TRBD2. Germline CDR1 is MGHRA and CDR2 is YSYEKL. V was clipped by 1 base and J by 6 bases; unmatched bases: 10. The CDR3 sequence is 17 residues long. The CDR3 nucleotides read TGCGCCAGCAGCCAAGGACTAGCGGGACCAGGCACTCAGACCCAGTACTTC. Translated: CASSQGLAGPGTQTQYF.

A few counts support this clonotype. This chain joins TRBV5-1 and TRBJ2-5; 7 nucleotides agree with TRBD2. The germline gives CDR1 SGHRS, CDR2 YFSETQ. Trimming took 4 bases from V and 7 from J; bases not matched to a gene: 13. This CDR3 contains 15 residues. CDR3 amino acids: CASSPPVGGQATQYF. For the CDR3, the DNA is TGCGCCAGCAGCCCCCCGGTGGGAGGGCAGGCGACCCAGTACTTC. Looking up the rest from reference TRBV5-1 and TRBJ2-5 gives the full variable domain: KAGVTQTPRYLIKTRGQQVTLSCSPISGHRSVSWYQQTPGQGLQFLFEYFSETQRNKGNFPGRFSGRQFSNSRSEMNVSTLELGDSALYLCASSPPVGGQATQYFGPGTRLLVL.

The gene calls are TRBV29-1 and TRBJ2-3; D ambiguous. The CDR3 contains 15 residues. The V gene lost 4 bases and the J gene lost 0 bases, with 14 bases spanning the gap. Germline values: CDR1 SQVTM, CDR2 ANQGSEA. The CDR3 loop is CSVGNPSLSTDTQYF. The CDR3, as DNA: TGCAGCGTTGGAAATCCGAGCCTCAGCACAGATACGCAGTATTTT.

This clonotype occurred a few times. The V call is TRBV7-9, the J call TRBJ2-7; a possible D gene is TRBD2 (6 bases). The germline CDR1 and CDR2 sequences are SEHNR and FQNEAQ (reference sequence). The CDR3 contains 13 residues. Trimming stripped 2 bases from V and 3 bases from J, with 8 bases between. The CDR3 spells CASSLTSYYEQYF. CDR3 bases: TGTGCCAGCAGCTTAACTAGCTACTACGAGCAGTACTTC.

This clonotype was detected ten times or more. The chain links TRBV5-1 to TRBJ2-7; no clear D. The CDR3 is 13 amino acids. The V end was cut by 0 bases, the J end by 6 bases, with 10 bases between. Germline V lookup: CDR1 SGHRS, CDR2 YFSETQ. In nucleotides, the CDR3 is TGCGCCAGCAGCTTGGATGGAAGTGGCGAGCAGTACGTC. Translation gives CASSLDGSGEQYV.

This clonotype has more than one count but fewer than ten. The chain recombines TRBV12-5 with TRBJ2-7; D is ambiguous. The CDR3 totals 13 residues. Trimming pared 3 bases from V and 2 bases from J, leaving 8 bases between. The germline V gene encodes CDR1 LGHNT and CDR2 FRNRAP. As DNA, the CDR3 is TGTGCTAGTGGTTTTGGCAGCACCTACGAGCAGTACTTC. It specifies CASGFGSTYEQYF.

In its sample, this clonotype was seen many times. V and J are TRBV7-9 and TRBJ2-3, with unresolved D. V lost 1 base, J lost 4 bases, and 18 bases lay in between. The CDR3 is 17 amino acids. Germline loops: CDR1 SEHNR, CDR2 FQNEAQ (reference sequence). CDR3 sequence: CASSLGPGRVFADTQYF. In DNA form, the CDR3 reads TGTGCCAGCAGCTTAGGACCTGGACGGGTTTTCGCAGATACGCAGTATTTT. The whole variable domain, filled in from reference TRBV7-9 and TRBJ2-3, reads DTGVSQNPRHKITKRGQNVTFRCDPISEHNRLYWYRQTLGQGPEFLTYFQNEAQLEKSRLLSDRFSAERPKGSFSTLEIQRTEQGDSAMYLCASSLGPGRVFADTQYFGPGTRLTVL.

This clonotype was observed a few times. The chain carries TRBV20-1 and TRBJ1-1, with D perhaps TRBD1 (6 bases). Trimming shortened V by 0 bases and J by 1 base, and 21 bases separated the two germline ends. Germline V CDR1 and CDR2: DFQATT, SNEGSKA (reference sequence). The CDR3 runs to 18 residues. The CDR3 DNA reads as TGCAGTGCTAGAGACGGCGAGGGACACTTGTTAGGGAACACTGAAGCTTTCTTT. It is translated as CSARDGEGHLLGNTEAFF.

Here the CDR3 reads CASSFLSSEQYV. The CDR3 region has the DNA TGTGCCAGCAGTTTCCTTTCCTCGGAGCAGTACGTC. The chain joins TRBV28 to TRBJ2-7; D is unresolved. In germline, CDR1 is MDHEN, CDR2 SYDVKM. CDR3 length: 12 residues. V was cut by 3 bases and J by 7 bases, with 10 bases left in between.

A few counts support this clonotype. The chain is built from TRBV7-3 and TRBJ1-6, with D possibly TRBD1 on 5 matching bases. The CDR3 consists of 14 residues. V was cut by 5 bases and J by 7 bases, with 12 bases left in between. From germline, CDR1 is SGHTA and CDR2 FQGTGA. The CDR3 DNA reads as TGTGCCAGCAGCCCAGGGTTTGGAAATTCACCCCTCCACTTT. Translation gives CASSPGFGNSPLHF.

This chain joins TRBV18 and TRBJ2-1, with 10 bases lining up with TRBD2. Trimming took 4 bases from V and 6 from J; bases not matched to a gene: 6. The CDR3 runs to 15 residues. Germline CDR1 and CDR2: KGHSH and LQKENI. CDR3 residues: CASSLEAGGINEQFF. CDR3 DNA: TGTGCCAGCTCACTGGAAGCGGGGGGGATCAATGAGCAGTTCTTC.

This clonotype was detected ten times or more. The rearrangement joins TRBV28 to TRBJ2-3; D may be TRBD2 (6 bases). In germline, CDR1 is MDHEN, CDR2 SYDVKM. This CDR3 region has 17 residues. The V and J ends lost 5 bases and 1 base respectively, with 19 bases between them. The CDR3 spells CASSLTTGPGGTDTQYF. The CDR3 DNA reads TGTGCCAGCAGTCTAACAACAGGACCGGGGGGCACAGATACGCAGTATTTT.

The chain is built from TRBV20-1 and TRBJ2-3, with D uncertain. The CDR3 sequence is 14 residues long. Germline loops: CDR1 DFQATT, CDR2 SNEGSKA (reference sequence). Deletions cut 7 bases from V and 0 bases from J, with 14 bases between. CDR3: CSVTSGRSTDTQYF. CDR3 bases: TGCAGTGTCACTTCGGGCAGAAGCACAGATACGCAGTATTTT.

This clonotype was observed at least ten times. The V call is TRBV29-1, the J call TRBJ2-3; 8 bases agree with TRBD1. The CDR3 sequence is 14 residues long. Germline V gene lookup returns CDR1 SQVTM and CDR2 ANQGSEA. With V trimmed by 2 bases and J by 6 bases, 7 bases remained unmatched. The CDR3 nucleotides are TGCAGCGTTGAATCGACAGGGGATCGTGATACGCAGTATTTT. The encoded protein is CSVESTGDRDTQYF.

J is TRBJ2-7 and V is TRBV5-1; D is perhaps TRBD2 (6 bases). CDR3 size: 14 residues. The V end lost 2 bases, the J end lost 7 bases, and 16 bases lay between the germline ends. Germline values: CDR1 SGHRS, CDR2 YFSETQ. The CDR3 DNA reads TGCGCCAGCAGCTTCGGAGGGACGGCTTTTGAGCAGTACTTC. Translating gives CASSFGGTAFEQYF.

This clonotype showed up many times. This chain uses TRBV2 with TRBJ2-2; maybe TRBD2 (5 bases). The CDR3 spans 14 residues. V was trimmed by 6 bases and J by 2 bases, leaving 10 bases between them. Germline V gives CDR1 SNHLY, CDR2 FYNNEI. The CDR3 loop is CASSKLENTGELFF. In nucleotides, the CDR3 is TGTGCCAGCAGCAAACTAGAAAACACCGGGGAGCTGTTTTTT.

This clonotype was seen ten or more times. The rearrangement links TRBV12-3 or TRBV12-4 to TRBJ2-1, with 8 positions matching TRBD1. The CDR3 totals 15 residues. J was trimmed by 12 bases and V by 1 base; bases with no gene match: 11. The DNA of the CDR3 is TGTGCCAGCAGTTTAGGCGGGACAGGTTCATGGGGGCAGTTCTTC. Its protein product is CASSLGGTGSWGQFF.

V is TRBV5-1 and J is TRBJ2-5; possible D gene TRBD1, 6 bases. CDR1 is SGHRS and CDR2 is YFSETQ in the germline V gene. Deletions cut 0 bases from V and 4 bases from J, with 13 bases between. CDR3 length equals 15 residues. The CDR3, as DNA: TGCGCCAGCAGCTTGGCTACAGGGAAGGCAGAGACCCAGTACTTC. Translating gives CASSLATGKAETQYF.

This clonotype has a handful of counts. The chain links TRBV6-2 or TRBV6-3 to TRBJ2-3; TRBD1 or TRBD2 may be the D gene (5 bases each). Trimming left V 3 bases short and J 2 bases short, with 15 bases between. CDR1 and CDR2 (germline): MNHEY, SVGEGT. CDR3 length: 16 amino acids. The CDR3 DNA reads as TGTGCCAGCAGTTATTCGGAGGACACCCTCACAGATACGCAGTATTTT. This sequence encodes CASSYSEDTLTDTQYF.

The chain links TRBV7-2 to TRBJ2-1; D tentatively reads TRBD1 or TRBD2 (5 bases each). Trimming left V 5 bases short and J 0 bases short, with 11 bases between. The CDR3 extends over 15 amino acids. Germline loops: CDR1 SGHTA, CDR2 FQGNSA. CDR3 nucleotide sequence: TGTGCCAGCAGCGGATGGGGGAGCTCCTACAATGAGCAGTTCTTC. It codes for CASSGWGSSYNEQFF.

J is TRBJ1-1 and V is TRBV7-9, with TRBD1 matching over 11 bases. Germline V gene lookup returns CDR1 SEHNR and CDR2 FQNEAQ (reference sequence). The CDR3 totals 15 residues. With 4 bases clipped from V and 4 bases from J, the junction kept 5 bases outside the gene matches. This CDR3 is CASSSRTGGTTEAFF. In DNA, the CDR3 is TGTGCCAGCAGCTCCCGGACAGGGGGCACCACTGAAGCTTTCTTT. Combining the CDR3 with reference TRBV7-9 and TRBJ1-1 gives the whole variable domain DTGVSQNPRHKITKRGQNVTFRCDPISEHNRLYWYRQTLGQGPEFLTYFQNEAQLEKSRLLSDRFSAERPKGSFSTLEIQRTEQGDSAMYLCASSSRTGGTTEAFFGQGTRLTVV.

This clonotype has just a few counts. This chain connects TRBV20-1 to TRBJ2-1; no reliable D call. Germline CDR1 is DFQATT and CDR2 is SNEGSKA (reference sequence). V gave up 2 bases and J gave up 3 bases, with 8 bases separating them. The CDR3 loop spans 13 amino acids. This CDR3 reads CSARTQIYNEQFF. DNA of the CDR3: TGCAGTGCTAGAACACAAATCTACAATGAGCAGTTCTTC.

The chain combines TRBV2 with TRBJ2-7, with a weak D call TRBD1 (5 bases). Trimming pared 3 bases from V and 5 bases from J, leaving 14 bases between. CDR3 size: 14 residues. The germline V gene encodes CDR1 SNHLY and CDR2 FYNNEI. As DNA, the CDR3 is TGTGCCAGCAGTGATTTAATAGGGGATAACGAGCAGTACGTC. This translates into CASSDLIGDNEQYV.